The 31 T cell receptor beta chains below all came from one sample that was sequenced in a study of T cells in Graves' hyperthyroidism and ophthalmopathy. RNA transcripts yielded amplified TCR beta CDR3 regions. In the first-round RT-PCR of the TCR CDR3, the HTBI primer set was used. From the multiplex PCR reads, TCRdb called clonotypes with MiXCR, one entry per CDR3 protein. There are 95,000 to 110,000 distinct CDR3 sequences in the sample; over 45% occur only once, and approximately 25% lies in the top ten. Sequenced material: blood. The receptors were sampled from a man aged 35-49 years with Graves' hyperthyroidism.

As to this clonotype: A read error is possible here, since a much larger clone lies one base away. The chain employs TRBV9 and TRBJ2-1; 15 positions match TRBD2. The CDR3 loop spans 21 amino acids. Germline assignment: CDR1 SGDLS and CDR2 YYNGEE. The CDR3 sequence: CASSVSFTGTSGRSSHNEQFF. CDR3 DNA sequence: TGTGCCAGCAGCGTCTCCTTTACCGGGACTAGCGGGAGGAGCTCCCACAATGAGCAGTTCTTC.

This clonotype has at least ten counts. The chain has TRBV7-3 and TRBJ1-2; TRBD1 agrees at 7 bases. Germline-derived CDR1 and CDR2 are SGHTA and FQGTGA. CDR3 length equals 13 residues. With 5 bases clipped from V and 5 bases from J, the junction kept 5 bases outside the gene matches. The CDR3 DNA sequence: TGTGCCAGCAGCCCAGGGGGGGATTATGGCTACACCTTC. Protein sequence: CASSPGGDYGYTF.

The chain carries TRBV7-2 and TRBJ2-3, with D perhaps TRBD2 (5 bases). CDR3 length equals 16 residues. Between the trimmed V and J ends, which lost 0 bases and 2 bases, there was a span of 12 bases. CDR1 is SGHTA, CDR2 FQGNSA, per germline. CDR3 sequence: CASSLAGAVITDTQYF. CDR3 coding DNA: TGTGCCAGCAGCTTAGCGGGAGCGGTAATCACAGATACGCAGTATTTT.

This clonotype has a count of ten or more. This chain uses TRBV20-1 with TRBJ2-1; 7 positions match TRBD2. The J segment lost 0 bases and the V segment lost 0 bases, leaving 5 bases of the junction unmatched. The CDR3 runs 16 residues. Per germline, CDR1 DFQATT and CDR2 SNEGSKA (reference sequence). The CDR3 loop reads CSARDYLAVSYNEQFF. The DNA for the CDR3 is TGCAGTGCTAGAGATTACCTAGCGGTCTCCTACAATGAGCAGTTCTTC.

The sample holds one count of this clonotype. The junction shows a germline mismatch at one end, possibly a read error. The chain has TRBV3-1 and TRBJ2-1; weak D call: TRBD2 (5 bases). The CDR3 has 15 residues. CDR1 and CDR2 from the germline V gene are LGHDT and YNNKEL (reference sequence). CDR3 nucleotide sequence: TGTGCCAGCAGCCAAGGGATTGAGCGGCATAATGAGCGGTTCTTC. Amino acids: CASSQGIERHNERFF.

This clonotype was observed many times. The gene calls are TRBV3-1 and TRBJ1-1; D not certain. There are 12 residues in the CDR3. The germline V and J ends were trimmed by 6 bases and 2 bases, with 7 bases remaining between them. In germline, CDR1 is LGHDT, CDR2 YNNKEL (reference sequence). The CDR3 coding sequence is TGTGCCAGCAGTAGGACCAACACTGAAGCTTTCTTT. Protein sequence: CASSRTNTEAFF.

The rearrangement uses TRBV30 and TRBJ1-1; D gene ambiguous. Germline assignment: CDR1 GTSNPN and CDR2 SVGIG (reference sequence). Trimming pared 3 bases from V and 1 base from J, leaving 3 bases between. The CDR3 extends over 11 amino acids. CDR3 protein: CAWRENTEAFF. CDR3 DNA: TGTGCCTGGAGGGAGAACACTGAAGCTTTCTTT.

With respect to this clonotype: A much larger clone differs by one base, so this may be a read error. The chain recombines TRBV11-3 with TRBJ2-5, with 10 positions matching TRBD2. From germline, CDR1 is SGHNT and CDR2 YENEEA. CDR3 length: 17 amino acids. In nucleotides, the CDR3 is TGTGCCAGCAGCTTAGATCTAAGCGGGAGGGCCAGGGAGACCCAGGACTTC. Protein product: CASSLDLSGRARETQDF.

The table lists this clonotype with many counts. The genes are TRBV2 and TRBJ2-1; D gene unclear. Germline assignment: CDR1 SNHLY and CDR2 FYNNEI. Trimming left V 5 bases short and J 2 bases short, with 10 bases between. This CDR3 has 14 residues. The CDR3: CASSFRTTYNEQFF. In DNA form, the CDR3 reads TGTGCCAGCAGTTTTCGCACTACCTACAATGAGCAGTTCTTC.

The chain has TRBV7-3 and TRBJ2-2; 10 bases fit TRBD1. The trim removed 4 bases at V and 4 bases at J, leaving 3 bases unmatched. In germline, CDR1 is SGHTA, CDR2 FQGTGA. This CDR3 has 15 residues. CDR3 in amino acids: CASSWTGGTTGELFF. The CDR3 coding sequence is TGTGCCAGCAGCTGGACAGGGGGGACCACCGGGGAGCTGTTTTTT.

This clonotype has a single count. The J gene is TRBJ2-1, the V gene TRBV5-4; no firm D call. This CDR3 is built from 14 residues. CDR1 and CDR2 from the germline V gene are SGHNT and YYREEE (reference sequence). Trimming cost V 4 bases and J 2 bases, with 10 bases left between them. The CDR3 DNA sequence: TGTGCCAGCAGCCAAGTACGGACCTACAATGAGCAGTTCTTC. It codes for CASSQVRTYNEQFF.

This clonotype was seen many times. This sequence joins TRBV6-6 and TRBJ2-7; 8 positions match TRBD1. Germline loops: CDR1 MNHNY, CDR2 SVGAGI (reference sequence). V lost 5 bases and J lost 0; bases outside the gene matches: 6. The CDR3 is made up of 15 amino acids. The CDR3 region is CASSLDRAASYEQYF. The CDR3 bases are TGTGCCAGCAGTCTGGACAGGGCGGCCTCCTACGAGCAGTACTTC.

In the case of this clonotype: At one of its ends the junction is not consistent with the germline gene, which may arise from a read error. The V gene is TRBV20-1, the J gene TRBJ1-1; no clear D. Germline V lookup: CDR1 DFQATT, CDR2 SNEGSKA (reference sequence). CDR3 length: 14 amino acids. CDR3 bases: TGCGGTGCTGGAGTTCCCCCCGGGAACACTGAAGCTTTCTTT. This codes for CGAGVPPGNTEAFF.

This clonotype was counted many times. Here the CDR3 DNA reads TGTGCCAGCAGCTCGGGACTAGCTACCGGGGAGCTGTTTTTT. This gives the protein CASSSGLATGELFF. The chain recombines TRBV7-2 with TRBJ2-2; the match to TRBD2 covers 9 bases. With 4 bases clipped from V and 5 bases from J, the junction kept 2 bases outside the gene matches. CDR1 and CDR2 (germline): SGHTA, FQGNSA. This CDR3 is built from 14 residues.

The chain links TRBV5-1 to TRBJ1-2, with TRBD1 as a possible D gene (6 bases). Germline V gene data show CDR1 as SGHRS and CDR2 as YFSETQ. V lost 2 bases to trimming and J lost 1 base, with 9 bases between them. This CDR3 comprises 14 residues. CDR3 coding DNA: TGCGCCAGCAGCTTTACAGGGCTTAACTATGGCTACACCTTC. It is translated as CASSFTGLNYGYTF.

This clonotype came up many times. The chain uses TRBV7-9 and TRBJ2-1, with 10 bases identical to TRBD2. CDR1 SEHNR and CDR2 FQNEAQ come from the germline V gene (reference sequence). CDR3 length equals 15 residues. Unmatched junction bases numbered 7, after V lost 5 bases and J lost 6 bases. This chain's CDR3 is CASSPLAGPGNEQFF. For the CDR3, the DNA is TGTGCCAGCAGCCCACTAGCGGGACCTGGCAATGAGCAGTTCTTC. Based on the CDR3 plus reference TRBV7-9 and TRBJ2-1, the full variable domain is DTGVSQNPRHKITKRGQNVTFRCDPISEHNRLYWYRQTLGQGPEFLTYFQNEAQLEKSRLLSDRFSAERPKGSFSTLEIQRTEQGDSAMYLCASSPLAGPGNEQFFGPGTRLTVL.

The chain uses TRBV30 and TRBJ2-3; no definite D call. Per the germline V gene, CDR1 is GTSNPN and CDR2 is SVGIG (reference sequence). The CDR3 consists of 12 residues. V was trimmed by 0 bases and J by 1 base, leaving 2 bases between them. The CDR3 nucleotides read TGTGCCTGGAGTGTAGGCACAGATACGCAGTATTTT. Protein: CAWSVGTDTQYF.

At least ten counts were recorded for this clonotype. The rearrangement links TRBV20-1 to TRBJ1-1, with D possibly matching TRBD1 (6 bases). Trimming shortened V by 1 base and J by 4 bases, and 13 bases separated the two germline ends. The CDR3 has 14 amino acids. Looked up from germline, CDR1 is DFQATT and CDR2 is SNEGSKA (reference sequence). CDR3 nucleotides: TGCAGTGCTAGAGTAGGTCAGGGGCCCACTGAAGCTTTCTTT. It codes for CSARVGQGPTEAFF.

The chain couples TRBV2 to TRBJ2-3; a possible D gene is TRBD1 (5 bases). Germline CDR1 SNHLY, CDR2 FYNNEI. The V gene lost 0 bases and the J gene lost 4 bases, with 14 bases spanning the gap. The CDR3 runs to 16 residues. CDR3 in amino acids: CASSEAYNRIADTQYF. CDR3 DNA sequence: TGTGCCAGCAGTGAAGCGTATAACAGGATCGCAGATACGCAGTATTTT.

The sample holds many counts of this clonotype. The chain has TRBV12-3 or TRBV12-4 and TRBJ2-2, with 12 bases matching TRBD2. The CDR3 length is 16 residues. With 5 bases clipped from V and 4 bases from J, the junction kept 5 bases outside the gene matches. CDR3 nucleotide sequence: TGTGCCAGCAGTCCGACTAGCGGGGGACTCACCGGGGAGCTGTTTTTT. As protein: CASSPTSGGLTGELFF.

The sample holds many counts of this clonotype. The gene calls are TRBV2 and TRBJ2-7; 8 bases match TRBD1. This CDR3 is built from 14 residues. The germline CDR1 and CDR2 sequences are SNHLY and FYNNEI. Germline trimming cut 4 bases from V and 4 bases from J; bases unmatched to any gene: 6. The CDR3 DNA is TGTGCCAGCAGTGCCCCGACAGGGGATTACGAGCAGTACTTC. As protein: CASSAPTGDYEQYF.

The rearrangement links TRBV6-4 to TRBJ1-6; D call uncertain. The CDR3 has 9 residues. Germline CDR1 and CDR2: MRHNA and SNTAGT. V was shortened by 8 bases and J by 13 bases, with 6 bases between the two germline ends. The CDR3 sequence: CASALPLHF. CDR3 coding DNA: TGTGCCAGCGCCCTCCCCCTCCACTTT.

As regards this clonotype: At one boundary the junction diverges from the germline segment, which might be a read error. The rearrangement links TRBV29-1 to TRBJ1-1, with a tentative D call TRBD1 (5 bases). Germline CDR1 reads SQVTM; CDR2 reads ANQGSEA. The CDR3 sequence is 13 residues long. CDR3 in DNA: TGCAGCGCTGTTGGGGCTGGCTACACTGAAGCGTTCTTT. Residues: CSAVGAGYTEAFF.

Remarks on this clonotype: An end of the junction differs from the germline gene, which may be a read error. The rearrangement joins TRBV7-2 to TRBJ1-2; D unclear. The CDR3 has 15 amino acids. Germline loops: CDR1 SGHTA, CDR2 FQGNSA. The CDR3 is CASSLPGERSIGYTF. The DNA of the CDR3 is TGCGCCAGCAGCCTGCCTGGAGAAAGGAGTATTGGCTACACCTTC.

This clonotype showed up many times. The gene calls are TRBV2 and TRBJ1-6, with 7 bases matching TRBD1. J was trimmed by 10 bases and V by 6 bases; bases with no gene match: 9. Germline assignment: CDR1 SNHLY and CDR2 FYNNEI. This CDR3 is 14 amino acids long. The CDR3 spells CASRITRGDSPLHF. The CDR3, as DNA: TGTGCCAGCAGGATAACCAGGGGGGACTCACCCCTCCACTTT.

About this clonotype itself: The CDR3 end shows no conserved phenylalanine or tryptophan, and so a read error is likely. The chain joins TRBV5-5 to TRBJ2-5; D call uncertain. The CDR3 sequence is 13 residues long. Germline V CDR1 and CDR2: SGHKS, YYEKEE (reference sequence). V was pared by 5 bases and J by 1 base, with 9 bases between. The CDR3 loop is CASSWSGQETQYC. CDR3 in DNA: TGTGCCAGCAGTTGGTCAGGCCAAGAGACCCAGTACTGC.

The chain combines TRBV2 with TRBJ2-5, with 8 bases lining up with TRBD1. After removal of 6 bases from V and 7 bases from J, the junction contained 10 bases not matched to a gene. The CDR3 loop spans 14 amino acids. Germline CDR1 is SNHLY and CDR2 is FYNNEI. The CDR3 reads CASSDPGQGGTQYF. The DNA of the CDR3 is TGTGCCAGCAGCGACCCCGGACAGGGCGGGACCCAGTACTTC.

This clonotype came up many times. The V gene is TRBV5-1, the J gene TRBJ1-1, with TRBD1 identical over 7 bases. This CDR3 spans 12 amino acids. V gave up 4 bases and J gave up 8 bases; unmatched junction bases: 5. Germline CDR1 and CDR2: SGHRS and YFSETQ. The CDR3 DNA sequence: TGCGCCAGCAGCAATGAGGGGGCGGAAGCTTTCTTT. Amino acid sequence: CASSNEGAEAFF.

This clonotype was counted many times. Germline is not matched at one junction end, which may reflect a read error. The V and J genes are TRBV20-1 and TRBJ1-2, with a weak D call TRBD1 (5 bases). From germline, CDR1 is DFQATT and CDR2 SNEGSKA (reference sequence). The CDR3 is 13 residues long. CDR3 residues: CSARVGTGYGYTF. For the CDR3, the DNA is TGCAGTGCAAGAGTCGGGACTGGCTATGGCTACACCTTC.

The gene calls are TRBV2 and TRBJ2-5, with 14 bases matching TRBD2. Germline CDR1 SNHLY, CDR2 FYNNEI. This CDR3 has 14 amino acids. V lost 10 bases to trimming and J lost 2 bases; unmatched junction nucleotides: 3. The CDR3 bases are TGTGCCACCGGGACTAGCGGGGGTCAAGAGACCCAGTACTTC. Translating it yields CATGTSGGQETQYF.

The chain is built from TRBV5-1 and TRBJ1-2; D uncertain. The germline V gene encodes CDR1 SGHRS and CDR2 YFSETQ. Trimming cost V 0 bases and J 7 bases, with 13 bases left between them. The CDR3 is 14 amino acids. The CDR3 spells CASSLEALGGGYTF. The CDR3 DNA reads TGCGCCAGCAGCTTGGAGGCCTTGGGAGGTGGCTACACCTTC.